One and the same sample provided the 2 T cell receptor beta chains below, sequenced in a study of vaccination effects on CD4 cells after COVID-19. These receptors lack a known antigen. Libraries were prepared by immunoSEQ multiplex PCR; TCRdb keeps only in-frame clonotypes and omits some of them. In the table there are tens of thousands of clones, 70% to 90% of which are singletons. With the ViraFEST assay, the study expanded antigen-specific CD4+ T cells using viral peptide pools, then sequenced them. Following 10 days of culture, CD4+ T cells were isolated. Subjects were given two BNT162b2 or mRNA-1273 vaccine doses. This material consisted of CD4+ T cells from PBMCs cultured with HCoV-229E spike peptides, taken after COVID-19 vaccination. The receptors here all came from a human donor who received a COVID-19 vaccine.

In this sample, this clone turned up once. This chain uses TRBV7-3 with TRBJ2-1; 8 nucleotides line up with TRBD2. V dropped 6 bases and J dropped 6; count of bases not matched to a gene: 13. The CDR3 loop spans 16 amino acids. Germline V gives CDR1 SGHTA, CDR2 FQGTGA. In DNA, the CDR3 is TGTGCCAGCAGGCCACATCCGGGACTAGATTCCAATGAGCAGTTCTTC. It encodes CASRPHPGLDSNEQFF.

The chain employs TRBV19 and TRBJ2-2; D is possibly TRBD1 (6 bases). This CDR3 has 14 residues. Germline lookup yields CDR1 LNHDA and CDR2 SQIVND (reference sequence). Between the trimmed V and J ends, which lost 3 bases and 6 bases, there was a span of 11 bases. CDR3 sequence reads: CASSIGRGPGELFF. Written as DNA, the CDR3 is TGTGCCAGTAGTATCGGCAGGGGTCCCGGGGAGCTGTTTTTT.